Shown below are 22 T cell receptor beta chains from a single sample sequenced in a study of T cells in women clearing cervical HPV infection. Sequenced by immunoSEQ multiplex PCR; TCRdb stores in-frame clones only, minus some. The sample's table shows tens of thousands of clones. The specimen was blood buffy coat. The receptors originated from a woman aged 18-70 years with a cervical HPV16 infection that either progressed to CIN3+ or cleared (not recorded which).

As regards this clone: The read ends 3 residues before the CDR3 terminus; that terminus is restored from the germline J gene. The rearrangement joins TRBV20-1 to TRBJ1-2, with D unclear. Germline-derived CDR1 and CDR2 are DFQATT and SNEGSKA (reference sequence). The CDR3 covers 14 residues. The sequenced CDR3 bases are TGCAGTGCTAGAGATCTAGGTAGCAGTTCGGGC. This codes for CSARDLGSSSG. The full CDR3 reads CSARDLGSSSGYTF.

Comments on this clone: The read gets to within 3 residues of the CDR3 end, and the germline J gene fills in the rest. J is TRBJ1-2 and V is TRBV30; D unclear. CDR1 and CDR2 from the germline V gene are GTSNPN and SVGIG (reference sequence). CDR3 length equals 13 residues. CDR3 residues: CAWKVRGSYDYTF. Partial CDR3 DNA: TGTGCCTGGAAGGTCAGAGGGTCCTACGAC.

A word on this clone: The CDR3 end lies 3 residues beyond the end of the read and is filled in from the germline J gene. The chain combines TRBV6-2 or TRBV6-3 with TRBJ1-5, with TRBD1 identical over 8 bases. V shed 2 bases and J 1 base; nucleotides not matched to a gene: 1. The CDR3 extends over 15 amino acids. Per the germline V gene, CDR1 is MNHEY and CDR2 is SVGEGT. Incomplete CDR3 DNA: TGTGCCAGCAGTTACACAGGGGGAAGCAATCAGCCC. Its translation: CASSYTGGSNQP. The whole CDR3 sequence reads CASSYTGGSNQPQHF.

Details on this clone: The CDR3 end is not reached by the read, which stops 3 residues before it; the germline J gene fills it in. The chain couples TRBV28 to TRBJ1-6, with 7 bases matching TRBD1. The J segment lost 0 bases and the V segment lost 4 bases, leaving 3 bases of the junction unmatched. This CDR3 has 16 amino acids. The germline gives CDR1 MDHEN, CDR2 SYDVKM. CDR3 residues: CASSSRGSSYNSPLHF. CDR3 bases read: TGTGCCAGCAGTTCCAGGGGGAGCTCCTATAATTCACCC. The full variable domain, with the rest looked up from reference TRBV28 and TRBJ1-6, is DVKVTQSSRYLVKRTGEKVFLECVQDMDHENMFWYRQDPGLGLRLIYFSYDVKMKEKGDIPEGYSVSREKKERFSLILESASTNQTSMYLCASSSRGSSYNSPLHFGNGTRLTVT.

As for this clone: The read halts 3 residues ahead of the CDR3 end, with the missing end drawn from the germline J gene. The J gene is TRBJ2-1, the V gene TRBV7-6; 9 bases are shared with TRBD2. Germline V CDR1 and CDR2: SGHVS, FNYEAQ. The CDR3 has 15 residues. V lost 0 bases to trimming and J lost 5 bases; unmatched junction nucleotides: 2. The CDR3 spells CASSLASGGHNEQFF. The sequenced CDR3 bases are TGTGCCAGCAGCTTAGCTAGCGGGGGCCACAATGAG.

About this clone itself: The read falls 3 residues short of the CDR3 end, and the missing part is taken from the germline J gene. The chain has TRBV5-4 and TRBJ2-3; 9 bases map to TRBD2. The CDR3 runs 14 residues. Trimming removed 3 bases from V and 6 bases from J; junction bases left unmatched: 5. Germline assignment: CDR1 SGHNT and CDR2 YYREEE (reference sequence). This CDR3 is CASSSLAGFDTQYF. Partial CDR3 DNA: TGTGCCAGCAGCTCTCTAGCGGGATTTGATACG.

On this clone: The CDR3 extends 3 residues past the end of the read, so its final part is completed from the germline J gene. This sequence joins TRBV18 and TRBJ1-1; D is possibly TRBD1 (5 bases). The CDR3 contains 14 residues. The germline CDR1 and CDR2 sequences are KGHSH and LQKENI. Incomplete CDR3 DNA: TGTGCCAGCTCACCGGGACTAGCGGAAGAGACC. Translation gives CASSPGLAEET. From start to end, the CDR3 is CASSPGLAEETAFF.

For this clone: Read coverage stops 3 residues before the CDR3 terminus; the germline J gene supplies the remainder. Other DNA variants within this sample encode the same CDR3. The gene calls are TRBV7-2 and TRBJ1-3; possibly TRBD1 for D (5 bases). The V gene lost 8 bases and the J gene lost 1 base, with 12 bases spanning the gap. This CDR3 comprises 14 residues. Germline assignment: CDR1 SGHTA and CDR2 FQGNSA. The CDR3 DNA, read in part, is TGTGCCAGCTCCCGGACAAGATCTGGAAACACC. Its translation: CASSRTRSGNT. The entire CDR3 protein is CASSRTRSGNTIYF.

With respect to this clone: Sequencing ends 3 residues short of the CDR3 end; the germline J gene provides the rest. The V gene is TRBV20-1, the J gene TRBJ2-7, with 8 bases that match TRBD1. Germline loops: CDR1 DFQATT, CDR2 SNEGSKA (reference sequence). The CDR3 loop spans 12 amino acids. With V trimmed by 5 bases and J by 4 bases, 4 bases remained unmatched. The part of the CDR3 DNA that was read is TGCAGTGCTTCCGGGACAGGTTACGAG. The encoded protein is CSASGTGYE. The full CDR3 is CSASGTGYEQYF.

As regards this clone: The read ends 3 residues shy of where the CDR3 ends; the end is completed using the germline J gene. This sequence joins TRBV16 and TRBJ2-7; no clear D. Trimming shortened V by 0 bases and J by 3 bases, and 9 bases separated the two germline ends. CDR3 length: 14 amino acids. CDR1 KGHSY and CDR2 FQNENV come from the germline V gene. This chain's CDR3 is CASSQSEQLYEQYF. The sequenced part of the CDR3 DNA is TGTGCCAGCAGCCAATCGGAACAGCTCTACGAG.

About this clone itself: The DNA ends 3 residues before the CDR3 does, and the rest of the CDR3 is filled in from the germline J gene. The gene calls are TRBV19 and TRBJ1-1; 8 bases are shared with TRBD1. V dropped 8 bases and J dropped 4; count of bases not matched to a gene: 9. This CDR3 is built from 14 residues. The germline V gene has CDR1 LNHDA and CDR2 SQIVND (reference sequence). The CDR3 protein is CASSDRDVFTEAFF. The part of the CDR3 DNA that was read is TGTGCCAGTTCGGACAGGGACGTTTTCACTGAA.

A remark on this clone: The observed sequence ends 3 residues before the CDR3 terminus, with the missing tail filled in from the germline J gene. The J gene is TRBJ2-7, the V gene TRBV30, with 9 bases matching TRBD1. The length of the CDR3 is 16 residues. V trimming: 2 bases; J trimming: 6 bases; junction bases outside the gene matches: 14. The germline gives CDR1 GTSNPN, CDR2 SVGIG (reference sequence). CDR3 DNA, as far as it was read: TGTGCCTGGAGTCCAAAGTGGGGGACAGGGTCCACCGAG. It yields the protein CAWSPKWGTGSTE. The CDR3 as a whole reads CAWSPKWGTGSTEQYF.

This clone is medium-sized by frequency. The DNA ends 3 residues before the CDR3 does, and the rest of the CDR3 is filled in from the germline J gene. This CDR3 is also generated by other DNA sequences in the sample. This chain joins TRBV18 and TRBJ1-2; possible D gene TRBD1, 6 bases. V gave up 3 bases and J gave up 6 bases, with 11 bases separating them. CDR3 length equals 13 residues. The V gene's germline CDR1 is KGHSH and CDR2 LQKENI. The CDR3 spells CASSPRQEDGYTF. The covered CDR3 bases are TGTGCCAGCTCACCGCGACAGGAAGATGGC.

The sequenced part of the CDR3 DNA is TGTGCCAGCAGGTCTAGCGGGGCTTTCTACAATGAG. This gives the protein CASRSSGAFYNE. The full CDR3 is CASRSSGAFYNEQFF. The J gene is TRBJ2-1, the V gene TRBV7-2, with 9 bases aligning to TRBD2. Read data end 3 residues before the CDR3 end; the end is taken from the germline J gene. V lost 6 bases to trimming and J lost 3 bases; unmatched junction nucleotides: 6. CDR1 is SGHTA, CDR2 FQGNSA, per germline. This CDR3 has 15 amino acids.

To note about this clone: The CDR3 goes on 3 residues after the read ends, and that part is filled in from the germline J gene. V gene TRBV30 combines with J gene TRBJ2-2; no firm D call. V lost 4 bases and J 6 bases, leaving 12 bases between the germline ends. The CDR3 extends over 13 amino acids. Germline CDR1 GTSNPN, CDR2 SVGIG (reference sequence). CDR3 sequence: CAWISQAPGELFF. CDR3 DNA, as far as it was read: TGTGCCTGGATATCGCAGGCCCCCGGGGAG.

With respect to this clone: The DNA ends 3 residues before the CDR3 does, and the rest of the CDR3 is filled in from the germline J gene. This chain uses TRBV5-4 with TRBJ2-3, with TRBD2 matching over 8 bases. V dropped 4 bases and J dropped 4; count of bases not matched to a gene: 8. Germline loops: CDR1 SGHNT, CDR2 YYREEE (reference sequence). The CDR3 loop spans 15 amino acids. The CDR3 region is CASSTRGGPADTQYF. The sequenced CDR3 bases are TGTGCCAGCAGCACTCGGGGGGGGCCCGCAGATACG.

With regard to this clone: The CDR3 end is not reached by the read, which stops 3 residues before it; the germline J gene fills it in. The genes are TRBV5-6 and TRBJ2-1; 7 nucleotides align to TRBD1. The ends lost 3 bases at V and 6 bases at J; junction bases unmatched: 3. Germline V gives CDR1 SGHDT, CDR2 YYEEEE. The CDR3 consists of 13 residues. CDR3 DNA (partial): TGTGCCAGCAGCTATGACAGGGTCAATGAG. It is translated as CASSYDRVNE. From start to end, the CDR3 is CASSYDRVNEQFF.

As regards this clone: One end of the junction is discordant with germline, which a read error may explain. The CDR3 sequence is CASSHSRSPSEQFF. The sequenced part of the CDR3 DNA is TGCGCCAGCAGCCATTCCCGGTCCCCATCTGAG. The genes are TRBV4-2 and TRBJ2-1; no reliable D call. The read is 3 residues too short to cover the CDR3 end, so that end is filled in from the germline J gene. Germline CDR1 reads LGHNA; CDR2 reads YNFKEQ. This CDR3 has 14 residues.

On this clone itself: The DNA ends 3 residues before the CDR3 does, and the rest of the CDR3 is filled in from the germline J gene. This chain connects TRBV7-3 to TRBJ2-3, with 7 bases that match TRBD2. The CDR3 has 15 residues. Germline V gene sequence: CDR1 SGHTA, CDR2 FQGTGA. The DNA read from the CDR3 is TGTGCCAGCAGCCCCTCCGGACTAGAGGAAGAGACG. Encoded protein: CASSPSGLEEET. The whole CDR3 protein is CASSPSGLEEETQYF. Filled out from reference TRBV7-3 and TRBJ2-3, the complete variable domain reads GAGVSQTPSNKVTEKGKYVELRCDPISGHTALYWYRQSLGQGPEFLIYFQGTGAADDSGLPNDRFFAVRPEGSVSTLKIQRTERGDSAVYLCASSPSGLEEETQYFGPGTRLTVL.

Comments on this clone: The CDR3 is cut off 3 residues early in the read; its end comes from the germline J gene. This chain uses TRBV12-3 or TRBV12-4 with TRBJ2-1, with a weak D call TRBD2 (6 bases). The ends were cut back, 1 base at V and 3 bases at J, with 7 bases in the middle. This CDR3 comprises 14 residues. The CDR3 is CASSLGGIYNEQFF. The DNA read from the CDR3 is TGTGCCAGCAGTTTAGGCGGGATCTACAATGAG.

A remark on this clone: The CDR3 extends 3 residues past the end of the read, so its final part is completed from the germline J gene. The V gene is TRBV11-2, the J gene TRBJ2-3; 8 bases align to TRBD1. Germline V gene lookup returns CDR1 SGHAT and CDR2 FQNNGV. The CDR3 spans 15 residues. V shed 6 bases, J shed 3 bases, and the junction held 8 bases outside the gene matches. CDR3 protein: CASRTTGARTDTQYF. Incomplete CDR3 DNA: TGTGCCAGCAGAACGACAGGGGCAAGGACAGATACG.

On this clone: The CDR3 end lies 3 residues beyond the end of the read and is filled in from the germline J gene. The V call is TRBV6-2 or TRBV6-3, the J call TRBJ2-7, with 9 bases fitting TRBD2. Germline lookup yields CDR1 MNHEY and CDR2 SVGEGT. CDR3 length: 14 residues. The V segment lost 6 bases and the J segment 3 bases; nucleotides outside the gene matches: 6. CDR3 DNA (partial): TGTGCCAGCAGGGGGACTAGCAGAGGCTACGAG. Protein product: CASRGTSRGYE. In full, the CDR3 is CASRGTSRGYEQYF.